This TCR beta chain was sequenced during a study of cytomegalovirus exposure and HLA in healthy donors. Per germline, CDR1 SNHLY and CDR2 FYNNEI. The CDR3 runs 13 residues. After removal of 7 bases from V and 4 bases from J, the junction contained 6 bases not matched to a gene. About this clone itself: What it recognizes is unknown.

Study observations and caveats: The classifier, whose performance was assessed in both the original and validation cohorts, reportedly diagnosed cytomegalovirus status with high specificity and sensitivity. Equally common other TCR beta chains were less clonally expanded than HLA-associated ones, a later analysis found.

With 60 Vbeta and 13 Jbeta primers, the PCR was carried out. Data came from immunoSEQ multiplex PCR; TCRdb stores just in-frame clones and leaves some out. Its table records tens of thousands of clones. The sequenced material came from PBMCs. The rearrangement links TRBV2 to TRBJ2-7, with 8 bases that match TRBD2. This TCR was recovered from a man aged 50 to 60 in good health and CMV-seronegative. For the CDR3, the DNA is TGTGCCAGCACGGGGGGGGTGGAGTACGAGCAGTACTTC. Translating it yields CASTGGVEYEQYF. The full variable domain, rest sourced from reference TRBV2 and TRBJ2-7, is EPEVTQTPSHQVTQMGQEVILRCVPISNHLYFYWYRQILGQKVEFLVSFYNNEISEKSEIFDDQFSVERPDGSNFTLKIRSTKLEDSAMYFCASTGGVEYEQYFGPGTRLTVT.